This TCR beta chain was sequenced for a study of CD8 T cell repertoires and HIV-1 epitope variants. The CDR3 extends over 15 amino acids. Germline lookup yields CDR1 SEHNR and CDR2 FQNEAQ (reference sequence). Trimming cost V 4 bases and J 4 bases; bases outside gene matches: 7. In regard to this clone: Its antigen is as yet unknown.

TCRdb's copy holds only in-frame clones and misses some; the assay was immunoSEQ multiplex PCR. The data show a few thousand clones, with more than 60% seen just once and 42% held by the top ten. The TCR comes from a male donor with HIV. This chain connects TRBV7-9 to TRBJ1-3; TRBD1 aligns across 7 bases. Input material: cultured CD8+ T cells derived from PBMCs. The CDR3, as DNA: TGTGCCAGCAGCTCCCTGACAGGGAGAGGAAACACCATATATTTT. It encodes CASSSLTGRGNTIYF. The entire variable domain, with the rest obtained from reference TRBV7-9 and TRBJ1-3, is as follows: DTGVSQNPRHKITKRGQNVTFRCDPISEHNRLYWYRQTLGQGPEFLTYFQNEAQLEKSRLLSDRFSAERPKGSFSTLEIQRTEQGDSAMYLCASSSLTGRGNTIYFGEGSWLTVV.